Listed below are T cell receptor beta chains from one sample, sequenced in a study of blood T cell repertoires in COVID-19. The protocol was immunoSEQ multiplex PCR, while the TCRdb copy is restricted to in-frame clones and leaves out a portion. The sample consists of about 210,000 clones, about 82% of them appearing once. Sequencing was carried out using peripheral blood. Receptor source: a woman aged 65 to 85 with COVID-19, enrolled during active disease. Both conserved end residues are part of each CDR3. The order of the fields is D gene, clone size, V gene, CDR3 protein. A D gene is named only where the DNA matches it firmly. Clone sizes are given selectively: once, few, many, or a class where the clone is expanded.

>.|.|TRBV5-6
CASSSTHTGNTDGYTF
>.|.|TRBV7-5
CARSLQPGGQSNQPQHF
>TRBD1|once|TRBV7-2
CATGQGSGNTIYF
>.|.|TRBV7-9
CASSTSYEQYF
>.|.|TRBV18
CASSPRFNRDRTGELFF
>TRBD2|once|TRBV7-2
CASSRPGLAGGHTQYF
>TRBD2|.|TRBV3-1/TRBV3-2
CASSQLTSGVQETQYF
>TRBD1|.|TRBV5-1
CASSLSGQGFYEQYF
>TRBD1|few|TRBV6-5
CASSYVGQGDEKLFF
>TRBD1|.|TRBV12-3/TRBV12-4
CASSWTGKSEAFF
>.|.|TRBV19
CASSIGDIRNTEAFF
>.|.|TRBV19
CASSIGQGLNEKLFF
>.|once|TRBV7-3
CASSLQGFTGELFF
>.|.|TRBV5-6
CASSTFTSPPSYNEQFF
>TRBD1|few|TRBV4-2
CASSQVTGAVTEAFF
>TRBD2|.|TRBV29-1
CSVDGGAGELFF
>TRBD1|once|TRBV7-2
CASSFGTASYGYTF
>TRBD2|.|TRBV19
CASSIRTSGSYEQYF
>TRBD2|.|TRBV19
CASGSGAGGPENEQFF
>TRBD2|.|TRBV11-3
CASKGGGGETQYF
>.|once|TRBV5-8
CASSLLGSTEAFF
>.|.|TRBV11-3
CASSLVAGSTEAFF
>TRBD1|.|TRBV5-6
CASSLEGGGTGYTF
>.|.|TRBV11-3
CASSMRTGTGNTIYF
>.|few|TRBV18
CASSPNTGHTGELFF
>.|once|TRBV12-3/TRBV12-4
CASSEETQYF
>TRBD2|.|TRBV5-4
CASSPGGGRITETQYF
>TRBD1|.|TRBV18
CASSPLTGDGYTF
>.|once|TRBV15
CATSDRQLPNTEAFF
>.|.|TRBV19
CASSIRRQDQPQHF
>.|.|TRBV9
CASSVRGETQYF
>TRBD2|.|TRBV9
CASSVLAGSTDTQYF
>.|.|TRBV29-1
CSVEGITGFRETQYF
>.|.|TRBV2
CASSLQGGQEPQHF
>TRBD1|.|TRBV30
CAWNIQGADSPLHF
>TRBD1|many|TRBV7-9
CASSPAGTEQETQYF
>.|once|TRBV9
CASSVARGGGNTIYF
>.|.|TRBV6-2/TRBV6-3
CASSYSNPAGKGGYTF
>TRBD1|few|TRBV5-4
CASSYDRASLDEQYF
>TRBD2|few|TRBV6-5
CASRGPLREVNEQFF
>TRBD1|.|TRBV27
CASSRDRGDTEAFF
>TRBD1|.|TRBV5-4
CASSFAGGSTNEKLFF
>TRBD2|.|TRBV20-1
CSASPPGTVGTSGGDTQYF
>TRBD1|.|TRBV9
CASSGRDRPNTGELFF
>.|.|TRBV3-1/TRBV3-2
CASSQGSGLGNTIYF
>TRBD1|.|TRBV6-5
CASSSVTGGDQPQHF
>TRBD2|.|TRBV7-2
CASSLAWSGGSAQYF
>.|once|TRBV2
CASSDARGARNQPQHF
>.|.|TRBV11-3
CASSPGMGGTEAFF
>TRBD2|.|TRBV30
CAWSPGGPPYEQYF